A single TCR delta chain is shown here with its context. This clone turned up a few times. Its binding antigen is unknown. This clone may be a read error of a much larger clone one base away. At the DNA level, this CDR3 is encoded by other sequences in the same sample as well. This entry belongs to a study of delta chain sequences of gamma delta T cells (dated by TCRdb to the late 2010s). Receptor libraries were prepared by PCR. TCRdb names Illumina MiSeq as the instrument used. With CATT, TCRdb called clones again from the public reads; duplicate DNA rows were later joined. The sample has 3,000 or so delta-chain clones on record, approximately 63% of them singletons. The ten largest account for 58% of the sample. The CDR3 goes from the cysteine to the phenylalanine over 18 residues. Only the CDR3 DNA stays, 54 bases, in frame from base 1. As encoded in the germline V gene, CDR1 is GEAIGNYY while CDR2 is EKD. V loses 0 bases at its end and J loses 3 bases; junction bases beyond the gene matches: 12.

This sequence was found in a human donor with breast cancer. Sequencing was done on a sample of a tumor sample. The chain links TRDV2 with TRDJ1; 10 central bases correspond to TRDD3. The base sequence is TGTGCCTGTGACACCCTAACTACCGGGGGATACGTGGCCGATAAACTCATCTTT. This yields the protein CACDTLTTGGYVADKLIF.